This TCR beta chain appears in the sequencing data of a study of T cell responses to AZD1222 COVID-19 vaccine (dated by TCRdb to about 2021). Describing the broader study: A total of under 250 trial participants underwent TCR sequencing, of whom about 210 had received two doses of AZD1222 and approximately 26 had received two doses of the MenACWY control vaccine. Trial participants were enrolled by age into subgroups of 18-55, 56-69 and 70-plus years, and roughly 150, 30 and 60 TCR-sequenced participants, respectively, were included in these subgroups.

The CDR3 regions of human TCRbeta chains were analyzed by immunosequencing. The authors' pipeline ran thus. Repertoire TCRs were checked for matches against a reference library of SARS-CoV-2-specific TCRs that had been generated using the MIRA antigen-specificity platform. Breadth was defined as the fraction of unique TCRs that were SARS-CoV-2-associated. Depth was defined as the fraction of total T cells that were SARS-CoV-2-associated. Each spike-specific TCR was assigned to its reactive spike region and to a CD4 or CD8 class using the MIRA data. Log10-transformed breadth and depth values were compared by one-way ANOVA with Sidak's multiple comparisons tests. Drawn from immuneACCESS, this table holds only the in-frame rearrangements with V and J called that TCRdb kept. Clones are partly lost; checked studies trace under half to an unresolved V gene and leave the rest unexplained. V, J and clone size reflect that table, while D and trimming were determined from the DNA. The sample table shows 65,000 to 75,000 clones, and roughly 91% are seen once. Roughly 5% of the sample comes from the top ten.

Results and caveats for the whole study, not just this receptor: Reportedly, close to half of the unique spike-specific TCRs recognized epitopes lying outside the regions that are mutated in the B.1.351 and B.1.1.7 variants. Because no samples from the day 14 peak response were available, repertoires could be characterized only after the peak T cell response. Participants were mostly white British and included more females than males, and it was suggested by the authors that clonal diversity may have been underestimated. In the small 56-69-year group, the increase in depth fell short of significance, most likely because of low power. After two AZD1222 doses, both the breadth and the depth of spike-specific TCRs were significantly higher than at day 0 and than in MenACWY recipients. Conclusions about previously exposed vaccinees were limited because only six AZD1222 recipients were SARS-CoV-2 seropositive at baseline. The vaccine-associated CD4 TCRs covered the entire spike protein, and the dominant responses fell in regions 160-218 and 743-854.

Unmatched junction bases come to 8, with V trimmed by 5 bases and J by 9 bases. Reading from cysteine to phenylalanine, the CDR3 counts 14 amino acids. Just the 42-base CDR3 DNA is kept, in frame starting at base 1. CDR1 SGHTA and CDR2 FQGNSA were looked up in the germline V gene. The time point label, as the study defines it: about 28 days (+/-7) after the second vaccine dose. The treatment or condition label corresponds to: meningococcal conjugate vaccine given as trial control. The vaccinee samples were drawn from two UK trials, COV001 and COV002, one of which was a single-blind randomized controlled phase 2/3 trial testing AZD1222 (ChAdOx1 nCoV-19) in healthy adults. For TCRbeta chain sequencing, PBMC samples were collected from trial participants at day 0 and at day 28 after the second dose. On this clone: No antigen is known for it. The input lacks base qualities; no much larger clone sits a single base away.

The rearrangement combines TRBV7-2 with TRBJ1-5; the junction holds 9 bases that match TRBD1. The TCR sequence derives from an adult who received the MenACWY meningococcal vaccine as a control. Sample: peripheral blood, taken 28 days after the second dose of the MenACWY control vaccine. The nucleotide sequence reads TGTGCCAGCAGCCCGACGGGACAGGGCAGGCCCCAGCATTTT. It specifies CASSPTGQGRPQHF. Here the CDR3 is joined to the reference TRBV7-2 and TRBJ1-5 genes, and the full variable domain is: GAGVSQSPSNKVTEKGKDVELRCDPISGHTALYWYRQSLGQGLEFLIYFQGNSAPDKSGLPSDRFSAERTGGSVSTLTIQRTQQEDSAVYLCASSPTGQGRPQHFGDGTRLSIL.